This TCR beta chain was profiled in a study of blood T cells in healthy people across ages. About the study: T cells yielded about one barcoded beta molecule per two cells through template switching.

With a J-beta primer mix and a sample-barcoded 5' primer, a second PCR ran about 6 to 11 cycles. TCRdb reanalysed the 5' RACE reads using MiXCR and keeps one entry per CDR3 protein. In the table there are 1.6 million or so distinct CDR3 sequences, 30% to 40% of which are singletons. Findings of the study overall: Whereas aged donors had fewer naive CD4+ cells, long-lived donors had more of them and higher diversity.

The CDR3 is 12 amino acids. The V gene's germline CDR1 is MNHEY and CDR2 SMNVEV (reference sequence). Concerning this clonotype: Its antigen remains unidentified.

The V call is TRBV27, the J call TRBJ2-4; the D is unclear. The DNA end is more similar to TRBJ2-7, so the J call may be wrong. The source of this sequence is a woman younger than 45 in good health. The sample comprised blood. This CDR3 is CASSSTVGEQYF. As DNA, the CDR3 is TGTGCCAGCAGTTCAACGGTGGGCGAGCAGTACTTC.